This T cell receptor beta chain was obtained from a study of siplizumab effects on memory and regulatory T cells. Worth noting for this clone: Its target is unknown.

With V trimmed by 3 bases and J by 0 bases, 6 bases remained unmatched. There are 16 residues in the CDR3. Germline V CDR1 and CDR2: MNHEY, SMNVEV (reference sequence). Profiling relied on immunoSEQ multiplex PCR, and the TCRdb table lists in-frame clones only, not all of them. Among 9,000 to 15,000 clones listed, about 44% were seen once. Coculture of the mixed lymphocyte reaction cells took place at 37 degrees C and lasted 6 days. Study-wide points: Naive T cells appeared more diverse than memory cells and seemed to be major alloresponse contributors.

This clonotype originated in a human donor in good health; the cells came from an allogeneic mixed lymphocyte reaction. Some clones in this sample may be carry-over from other donors' samples. This chain links TRBV27 with TRBJ1-2; TRBD1 matches 8 bases. The sequenced material came from CFSE-low (dividing) CD8+ T cells sorted from an allogeneic mixed lymphocyte reaction. CDR3: CASSFLGQGTNYGYTF. DNA for the CDR3: TGTGCCAGCAGTTTCCTCGGACAGGGAACTAACTATGGCTACACCTTC.